The clone carrying this T cell receptor (beta chain) was found once. The antigen is not known. This sample is part of a study of CD8 T cell repertoires and HIV-1 epitope variants. Whole-study context: T cells were stimulated with Twenty-five Gag and Nef peptides separately. Enriched T cells were co-cultured with equal numbers of autologous T cell-negative antigen-presenting cells. The study, taken as a whole, reports: This assay reports beta chains of antigen-expanded cells, not T cell function.

Trimming removed 2 bases at V and 7 bases at J, with 11 bases between. The CDR3 loop spans 12 amino acids. Germline CDR1 is SQVTM and CDR2 is ANQGSEA. TCR beta CDR3 was sequenced at survey depth on immunoSEQ. The assay was immunoSEQ multiplex PCR, and TCRdb's table has in-frame clones only and misses some. The data show under 100,000 clones, with roughly 80% seen just once and under 30% held by the top ten. Sequencing used uncultured baseline CD8+ T cells from peripheral blood mononuclear cells (PBMCs). This TCR was recovered from a male donor with HIV. The rearrangement links TRBV29-1 to TRBJ2-5; D not resolved. CDR3 bases: TGCAGCGTTGAAAAACCCCTGGGGACCCAGTACTTC. Protein: CSVEKPLGTQYF.